One sample yielded the 27 T cell receptor beta chains listed below, sequenced in a study of spatial heterogeneity in lung cancer. Each CDR3 protein gets one entry after TCRdb re-called the 5' RACE reads with MiXCR. The sample yields more than 75,000 distinct CDR3 sequences, roughly 12% seen once. The time point: sample taken at primary tumor resection. Extraction of whole RNA from tumor, nontumor lung or frozen PBMC preceded unsorted sequencing. The sample here was PBMCs, taken at surgery. These receptors all stem from a male donor with early-stage non-small cell lung cancer.

The chain carries TRBV5-1 and TRBJ1-2, with a possible D match to TRBD1 (5 bases). The CDR3 has 15 residues. Trimming left V 5 bases short and J 6 bases short, with 20 bases between. Germline CDR1 is SGHRS and CDR2 is YFSETQ. The CDR3: CASSRDGTAGDGYTF. CDR3 DNA: TGCGCCAGCAGTCGCGACGGGACCGCTGGGGATGGCTACACCTTC.

Ten or more counts support this clonotype. The rearrangement joins TRBV15 to TRBJ2-5; no clear D. The CDR3 has 16 residues. CDR1 is LNHNV and CDR2 is YYDKDF in the germline V gene (reference sequence). V was shortened by 0 bases and J by 4 bases, with 15 bases between the two germline ends. The CDR3, as DNA: TGTGCCACCAGCAGAGATCGGCCCTCACCTCCAGAGACCCAGTACTTC. Protein product: CATSRDRPSPPETQYF.

On this clonotype itself: The junction differs from germline at one of its ends, possibly a read error. V usage is TRBV5-1 and J usage is TRBJ1-1; D unclear. The V gene's germline CDR1 is SGHRS and CDR2 YFSETQ. The CDR3 length is 16 residues. Here the CDR3 reads CARSLAGREPNTEAFF. The CDR3 DNA follows: TGCGCCAGAAGCTTGGCCGGCCGGGAGCCGAACACTGAAGCTTTCTTT.

A single count supports this clonotype. This chain joins TRBV29-1 and TRBJ2-6; TRBD2 agrees at 7 bases. V was pared by 4 bases and J by 3 bases, with 6 bases of the junction left unmatched. Germline assignment: CDR1 SQVTM and CDR2 ANQGSEA. CDR3 length equals 15 residues. The CDR3 region has the DNA TGCAGCGTTGGGGGAGGGTCGAGTGGGGCCAACGTCCTGACTTTC. Translated, it gives CSVGGGSSGANVLTF.

The genes are TRBV28 and TRBJ2-7, with 8 bases identical to TRBD2. The CDR3 totals 15 residues. The ends lost 5 bases at V and 0 bases at J; junction bases unmatched: 6. Germline V gives CDR1 MDHEN, CDR2 SYDVKM. The CDR3 protein is CASSATSDSSYEQYF. Here the CDR3 DNA reads TGTGCCAGCAGTGCGACTAGCGATAGCTCCTACGAGCAGTACTTC.

The chain couples TRBV14 to TRBJ2-1, with D unresolved. Trimming left V 3 bases short and J 6 bases short, with 15 bases between. The V gene's germline CDR1 is SGHDN and CDR2 FVKESK. This CDR3 spans 15 amino acids. The CDR3 here is CASSQRTPTPNEQFF. DNA of the CDR3: TGTGCCAGCAGCCAGCGGACCCCCACGCCCAATGAGCAGTTCTTC. Looking up the rest from reference TRBV14 and TRBJ2-1 gives the full variable domain: EAGVTQFPSHSVIEKGQTVTLRCDPISGHDNLYWYRRVMGKEIKFLLHFVKESKQDESGMPNNRFLAERTGGTYSTLKVQPAELEDSGVYFCASSQRTPTPNEQFFGPGTRLTVL.

V and J are TRBV6-6 and TRBJ2-4; no definite D call. Germline CDR1 reads MNHNY; CDR2 reads SVGAGI (reference sequence). Trimming removed 8 bases from V and 1 base from J, with 12 bases in between. The CDR3 contains 14 residues. The CDR3 here is CASEGSPAKNIQYF. CDR3 sequence (DNA): TGTGCCAGCGAAGGGTCTCCCGCCAAAAACATTCAGTACTTC.

This clonotype has more than one count but fewer than ten. The CDR3 loop is CASSEGGQGGENTIYF. As DNA, the CDR3 is TGTGCCAGCAGTGAAGGCGGACAGGGCGGGGAAAACACCATATATTTT. The rearrangement links TRBV2 to TRBJ1-3; 8 bases align to TRBD1. The CDR3 consists of 16 residues. Looked up from germline, CDR1 is SNHLY and CDR2 is FYNNEI. V was clipped by 1 base and J by 6 bases; unmatched bases: 8.

In this sample, this clonotype turned up a few times. This chain uses TRBV19 with TRBJ2-5; no definite D call. The germline gives CDR1 LNHDA, CDR2 SQIVND (reference sequence). The CDR3 loop spans 16 amino acids. Between the trimmed V and J ends, which lost 1 base and 2 bases, there was a span of 14 bases. The CDR3 region has the DNA TGTGCCAGTAGTATAGGTACAACCAGATCACAAGAGACCCAGTACTTC. Amino acids: CASSIGTTRSQETQYF. The variable domain in full, completed from reference TRBV19 and TRBJ2-5, reads DGGITQSPKYLFRKEGQNVTLSCEQNLNHDAMYWYRQDPGQGLRLIYYSQIVNDFQKGDIAEGYSVSREKKESFPLTVTSAQKNPTAFYLCASSIGTTRSQETQYFGPGTRLLVL.

This clonotype showed up many times. The chain is built from TRBV3-1 and TRBJ1-4, with unresolved D. Germline CDR1 LGHDT, CDR2 YNNKEL (reference sequence). V was cut by 0 bases and J by 6 bases, with 11 bases left in between. The CDR3 runs to 15 residues. The CDR3 DNA reads TGTGCCAGCAGCCAAGAAGGAGGAGGCTATGAAAAACTGTTTTTT. Its translation is CASSQEGGGYEKLFF.

This chain's CDR3 is CASSSWGQVIQETQYF. The DNA of the CDR3 is TGTGCCAGCAGCTCCTGGGGACAGGTCATCCAAGAGACCCAGTACTTC. The V call is TRBV5-8, the J call TRBJ2-5; 8 bases fit TRBD1. Germline V gene data show CDR1 as SGHTS and CDR2 as YDEGEE. The ends lost 3 bases at V and 1 base at J; junction bases unmatched: 8. The CDR3 loop spans 16 amino acids.

This clonotype was observed a handful of times. This chain uses TRBV29-1 with TRBJ2-7; possible D gene TRBD1, 6 bases. CDR3 length: 12 residues. CDR1 and CDR2 from the germline V gene are SQVTM and ANQGSEA. V lost 6 bases to trimming and J lost 2 bases, with 11 bases between them. DNA for the CDR3: TGCAGCGTCGCCGACAGGACCTACGAGCAGTACTTC. It yields the protein CSVADRTYEQYF.

V gene TRBV11-1 combines with J gene TRBJ2-5; D is unresolved. The CDR3 runs 13 residues. Trimming took 3 bases from V and 3 from J, leaving 8 bases between them. Germline V gene lookup returns CDR1 SGHAT and CDR2 FQDESV (reference sequence). The CDR3 protein is CASSFSTKETQYF. The CDR3 DNA reads as TGTGCCAGCAGCTTCTCAACTAAAGAGACCCAGTACTTC.

This clonotype was recorded many times. The genes are TRBV7-2 and TRBJ1-6; TRBD1 is a possible D gene (5 bases). CDR3 length: 15 amino acids. Trimming removed 2 bases from V and 7 bases from J, with 12 bases in between. Germline lookup yields CDR1 SGHTA and CDR2 FQGNSA. This chain's CDR3 is CASSLWGSKNSPLHF. CDR3 in DNA: TGTGCCAGCAGCTTATGGGGGTCGAAGAATTCACCCCTCCACTTT. Using reference TRBV7-2 and TRBJ1-6 for the parts outside the CDR3, the full variable domain is GAGVSQSPSNKVTEKGKDVELRCDPISGHTALYWYRQSLGQGLEFLIYFQGNSAPDKSGLPSDRFSAERTGGSVSTLTIQRTQQEDSAVYLCASSLWGSKNSPLHFGNGTRLTVT.

V is TRBV7-3 and J is TRBJ2-5; perhaps TRBD1 as D (5 bases). Trimming removed 5 bases at V and 5 bases at J, with 15 bases between. This CDR3 spans 14 amino acids. Germline V gene sequence: CDR1 SGHTA, CDR2 FQGTGA. CDR3 amino acids: CASSLGASAETQYF. The CDR3 coding sequence is TGTGCCAGCAGCCTTGGGGCCAGCGCGGAGACCCAGTACTTC.

This chain links TRBV6-6 with TRBJ2-5; 8 positions agree with TRBD2. Per germline, CDR1 MNHNY and CDR2 SVGAGI (reference sequence). The trim removed 8 bases at V and 5 bases at J, leaving 7 bases unmatched. The CDR3 is 13 amino acids. CDR3 region: CASGNSGMETQYF. As DNA, the CDR3 is TGTGCCAGCGGAAATAGCGGGATGGAGACCCAGTACTTC.

Ten or more counts support this clonotype. The chain combines TRBV5-1 with TRBJ1-2; D remains unclear. Germline values: CDR1 SGHRS, CDR2 YFSETQ. V lost 4 bases, J lost 0 bases, and 13 bases lay in between. The CDR3 contains 15 residues. This CDR3 reads CASSATAPANYGYTF. The CDR3 DNA sequence: TGCGCCAGCAGCGCTACAGCGCCTGCTAACTATGGCTACACCTTC.

This clonotype came up a few times. V gene TRBV7-8 combines with J gene TRBJ2-2; TRBD2 aligns across 8 bases. The CDR3 consists of 15 residues. Trimming at V came to 5 bases and at J to 1 base, leaving 3 bases not matched to a gene. CDR1 and CDR2 (germline): SGHVS, FQNEAQ. DNA for the CDR3: TGTGCCAGCAGCCCACTAGCGGAGAACACCGGGGAGCTGTTTTTT. It encodes CASSPLAENTGELFF.

The chain couples TRBV20-1 to TRBJ1-6; D is unclear. Germline CDR1 is DFQATT and CDR2 is SNEGSKA (reference sequence). Trimming shortened V by 3 bases and J by 5 bases, and 11 bases separated the two germline ends. The CDR3 runs to 14 residues. The DNA of the CDR3 is TGCAGTGCTAGCCATACAAAGGATAATTCACCCCTCCACTTT. Translated: CSASHTKDNSPLHF.

The sample holds many counts of this clonotype. The chain employs TRBV6-6 and TRBJ2-7; tentatively, D is TRBD1 (6 bases). This CDR3 contains 15 residues. Germline CDR1 reads MNHNY; CDR2 reads SVGAGI (reference sequence). V lost 8 bases to trimming and J lost 4 bases, with 21 bases between them. CDR3 in amino acids: CASATKGVILYEQYF. As DNA, the CDR3 is TGTGCCAGCGCTACTAAGGGGGTAATATTATACGAGCAGTACTTC.

This clonotype has a count of ten or more. The chain couples TRBV6-2 or TRBV6-3 to TRBJ1-5, with D perhaps TRBD1 (6 bases). With 8 bases removed from V and 6 bases from J, the gap between germline ends came to 14 bases. The V gene's germline CDR1 is MNHEY and CDR2 SVGEGT. This CDR3 contains 13 residues. In DNA form, the CDR3 reads TGTGCCAGCGATCAGGGGCGCAGTCAGCCCCAGCATTTT. Protein sequence: CASDQGRSQPQHF.

The table lists this clonotype with a few counts. V usage is TRBV7-3 and J usage is TRBJ2-1; 8 positions agree with TRBD2. The CDR3 is 15 amino acids. CDR1 is SGHTA and CDR2 is FQGTGA in the germline V gene. The ends lost 1 base at V and 4 bases at J; junction bases unmatched: 3. The CDR3, as DNA: TGTGCCAGCAGCTTAATGGCGGGGGGATACAATGAGCAGTTCTTC. Translated: CASSLMAGGYNEQFF.

This clonotype came up a few times. The rearrangement links TRBV24-1 to TRBJ2-3; a possible D gene is TRBD2 (6 bases). V was clipped by 3 bases and J by 2 bases, with 14 bases between them. The CDR3 spans 16 residues. The germline CDR1 and CDR2 sequences are KGHDR and SFDVKD. CDR3 in DNA: TGTGCCACCAGTGATGTGCGCGGACTACCCACAGATACGCAGTATTTT. Amino acid sequence: CATSDVRGLPTDTQYF.

This clonotype was observed many times. The chain recombines TRBV29-1 with TRBJ1-1, with TRBD1 identical over 7 bases. Germline CDR1 reads SQVTM; CDR2 reads ANQGSEA. The junction had 6 bases not matched to a gene; V was cut back by 7 bases and J by 4 bases. The CDR3 runs 12 residues. CDR3 amino acids: CSARQGATEAFF. The CDR3 coding sequence is TGCAGCGCCCGACAGGGCGCCACTGAAGCTTTCTTT.

The chain carries TRBV29-1 and TRBJ2-1; 8 bases fit TRBD1. From germline, CDR1 is SQVTM and CDR2 ANQGSEA. This CDR3 spans 16 amino acids. The V and J ends lost 1 base and 1 base, in that order; junction bases with no gene match: 6. The CDR3 bases are TGCAGCGTTGAAGCCCCAGGGGGCAGGTCCTACAATGAGCAGTTCTTC. It is translated as CSVEAPGGRSYNEQFF.

The CDR3 here is CASSLEGETSTDTQYF. The CDR3 bases are TGCGCCAGCAGCTTGGAAGGGGAGACTAGCACAGATACGCAGTATTTT. The chain couples TRBV5-1 to TRBJ2-3, with D possibly called TRBD1 or TRBD2 (5 bases each). The CDR3 has 16 residues. Trimming removed 0 bases from V and 0 bases from J, with 11 bases in between. Germline V gene data show CDR1 as SGHRS and CDR2 as YFSETQ. Filled out from reference TRBV5-1 and TRBJ2-3, the complete variable domain reads KAGVTQTPRYLIKTRGQQVTLSCSPISGHRSVSWYQQTPGQGLQFLFEYFSETQRNKGNFPGRFSGRQFSNSRSEMNVSTLELGDSALYLCASSLEGETSTDTQYFGPGTRLTVL.

This chain joins TRBV5-1 and TRBJ1-3; 7 bases are shared with TRBD1. CDR1 SGHRS and CDR2 YFSETQ come from the germline V gene. The CDR3 is made up of 13 amino acids. V trimming: 6 bases; J trimming: 7 bases; junction bases outside the gene matches: 7. The CDR3 DNA sequence: TGCGCCAGCACCGATGGACAGGCCAACACCATATATTTT. It specifies CASTDGQANTIYF.